Sequencing of this TCR beta chain was carried out in a study of blood T cell repertoires in COVID-19. At the level of the study: Sample material is recorded as cDNA or gDNA derived from T cells, B-cell-depleted T cells, or PBMCs.

The V end was cut by 3 bases, the J end by 8 bases, with 22 bases between. Germline CDR1 KGHSH, CDR2 LQKENI. The CDR3 extends over 17 amino acids. Profiled with immunoSEQ multiplex PCR; TCRdb holds only in-frame clones, not every one. This sample yields 350,000 to 450,000 clones, of which approximately 93% are seen a single time; around 0.86% belongs to the top ten. Individuals aged roughly 18 to 90 years were recruited from 24 US areas. Contact with a PCR-confirmed or clinician-diagnosed COVID-19 case occurred within 2 weeks of entry. The clonotype originates from a woman between 35 and 50 years old who had been exposed to COVID-19. Specimen: PBMCs or T cells enriched from blood (not recorded which). The V and J genes are TRBV18 and TRBJ1-4, with D perhaps matching TRBD1 (5 bases). In nucleotides, the CDR3 is TGTGCCAGCTCACCCCCATCGAGAGGAGGGGCTGGGGAAAAACTGTTTTTT. This gives the protein CASSPPSRGGAGEKLFF.